These 11 T cell receptor beta chains came from one sample sequenced in a study of blood T cell repertoires in COVID-19. Sequencing used immunoSEQ multiplex PCR; TCRdb keeps in-frame clones, though not all of them. This sample yields approximately 56,000 clones, of which around nine tenths are seen a single time; 9% belongs to the top ten. The source material was peripheral blood. These receptors all stem from a man older than 75 with active or convalescent COVID-19.

The V and J genes are TRBV30 and TRBJ2-1; 13 nucleotides line up with TRBD2. V was clipped by 3 bases and J by 9 bases; unmatched bases: 11. Germline lookup yields CDR1 GTSNPN and CDR2 SVGIG (reference sequence). The length of the CDR3 is 16 residues. CDR3 protein: CAWSKGLAGVRGEQFF. As DNA, the CDR3 is TGTGCCTGGAGCAAAGGACTAGCGGGAGTCCGGGGTGAGCAGTTCTTC.

A single count supports this clone. The V and J genes are TRBV7-2 and TRBJ2-5; tentative D call: TRBD2 (6 bases). Trimming pared 5 bases from V and 2 bases from J, leaving 15 bases between. The CDR3 contains 15 residues. The germline gives CDR1 SGHTA, CDR2 FQGNSA. The CDR3 region has the DNA TGTGCCAGCAGCAAAAGGACTGGACTACAAGAGACCCAGTACTTC. It yields the protein CASSKRTGLQETQYF.

The genes are TRBV21-1 and TRBJ2-7; the table's D call of TRBD2 was not tested on the DNA. TRBV21-1 is tagged as a pseudogene. The length of the CDR3 is 17 residues. The CDR3 protein is CASSKVEGGGTSYEQYF. DNA of the CDR3: TGTGCCAGCAGCAAAGTCGAGGGAGGAGGAACGTCCTACGAGCAGTACTTC.

This clone was recorded once. The chain uses TRBV7-9 and TRBJ1-1; TRBD1 agrees at 8 bases. This CDR3 region has 12 residues. V was clipped by 6 bases and J by 7 bases; unmatched bases: 4. Per the germline V gene, CDR1 is SEHNR and CDR2 is FQNEAQ (reference sequence). The CDR3 loop reads CASRLGQGEAFF. The CDR3 bases are TGTGCCAGCAGACTCGGACAGGGTGAAGCTTTCTTT.

This clone turned up a few times. The CDR3 region has the DNA TGCAGTGCTAGTGGCGCAGGGGACACTGAAGCTTTCTTT. Residues: CSASGAGDTEAFF. The chain combines TRBV20-1 with TRBJ1-1; D possibly corresponds to TRBD1 (6 bases). This CDR3 has 13 amino acids. V lost 3 bases and J lost 3, with 11 bases in between. Per the germline V gene, CDR1 is DFQATT and CDR2 is SNEGSKA (reference sequence).

The CDR3 DNA reads TGTGCCAGCTCACCACCGTTAGCGGGACATACGAACACCGGGGAGCTGTTTTTT. Protein: CASSPPLAGHTNTGELFF. The chain has TRBV18 and TRBJ2-2, with TRBD2 matching 8 bases. After removal of 0 bases from V and 0 bases from J, the junction contained 6 bases not matched to a gene. Per the germline V gene, CDR1 is KGHSH and CDR2 is LQKENI. The CDR3 has 18 amino acids.

In this sample, this clone turned up once. The chain combines TRBV6-1 with TRBJ1-2; 7 bases line up with TRBD1. CDR1 and CDR2 from the germline V gene are MNHNS and SASEGT. The trim removed 1 base at V and 5 bases at J, leaving 4 bases unmatched. The CDR3 spans 14 residues. CDR3 in amino acids: CASSEVSGGYGYTF. The CDR3 DNA follows: TGTGCCAGCAGTGAAGTCTCAGGGGGGTATGGCTACACCTTC.

J is TRBJ1-1 and V is TRBV6-5; tentative D call: TRBD1 (5 bases). Deletions cut 11 bases from V and 3 bases from J, with 16 bases between. Germline values: CDR1 MNHEY, CDR2 SVGAGI. The CDR3 is 13 amino acids. In DNA form, the CDR3 reads TGTGCCTCGCAGGGCCCGCGAGACACTGAAGCTTTCTTT. Amino acids: CASQGPRDTEAFF.

This chain links TRBV7-9 with TRBJ2-4; 8 bases line up with TRBD1. V shed 0 bases, J shed 3 bases, and the junction held 13 bases outside the gene matches. This CDR3 region has 19 residues. The germline V gene has CDR1 SEHNR and CDR2 FQNEAQ (reference sequence). CDR3 bases: TGTGCCAGCAGCTTAGCGTCAGGGGGCTTCTGGGTCGGCAAAAACATTCAGTACTTC. Residues: CASSLASGGFWVGKNIQYF.

The gene calls are TRBV19 and TRBJ1-1, with a tentative D call TRBD1 (5 bases). The CDR3 covers 13 residues. V lost 7 bases to trimming and J lost 5 bases, with 14 bases between them. CDR1 LNHDA and CDR2 SQIVND come from the germline V gene (reference sequence). CDR3 region: CASNWAGGTEAFF. In DNA, the CDR3 is TGTGCCAGTAACTGGGCGGGGGGAACTGAAGCTTTCTTT.

This clone appeared once. V is TRBV5-1 and J is TRBJ1-3; 11 positions match TRBD1. Trimming at V came to 0 bases and at J to 0 bases, leaving 5 bases not matched to a gene. The CDR3 extends over 18 amino acids. CDR1 is SGHRS and CDR2 is YFSETQ in the germline V gene. The CDR3 DNA follows: TGCGCCAGCAGCTTGGGGACAGGGGGCTCCAACTCTGGAAACACCATATATTTT. Its translation: CASSLGTGGSNSGNTIYF. The variable domain in full, completed from reference TRBV5-1 and TRBJ1-3, reads KAGVTQTPRYLIKTRGQQVTLSCSPISGHRSVSWYQQTPGQGLQFLFEYFSETQRNKGNFPGRFSGRQFSNSRSEMNVSTLELGDSALYLCASSLGTGGSNSGNTIYFGEGSWLTVV.